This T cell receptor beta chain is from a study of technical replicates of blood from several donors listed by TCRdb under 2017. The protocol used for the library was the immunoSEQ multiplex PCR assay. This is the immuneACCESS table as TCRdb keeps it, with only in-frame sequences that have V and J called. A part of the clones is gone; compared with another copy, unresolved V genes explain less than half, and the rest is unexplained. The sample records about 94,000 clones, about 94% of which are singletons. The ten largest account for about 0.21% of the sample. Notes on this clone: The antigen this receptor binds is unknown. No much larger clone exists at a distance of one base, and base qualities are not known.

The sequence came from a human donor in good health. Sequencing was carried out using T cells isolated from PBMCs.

DNA sequence: TGTGCCAGCAGCTACCGCGTCCCGAGGGGGGAAAAACTGTTTTTT. Its translation is CASSYRVPRGEKLFF. This chain joins TRBV7-9 to TRBJ1-4; a tentative D call is TRBD1 (6 bases match). Measured from the cysteine to the phenylalanine, the CDR3 is 15 residues long. CDR3 DNA is the only sequence kept; it has 45 bases, read in frame from the first base. Cut back by 4 bases and 8 bases, the V and J ends lie 17 bases apart. As encoded in the germline V gene (reference sequence), CDR1 is SEHNR while CDR2 is FQNEAQ.